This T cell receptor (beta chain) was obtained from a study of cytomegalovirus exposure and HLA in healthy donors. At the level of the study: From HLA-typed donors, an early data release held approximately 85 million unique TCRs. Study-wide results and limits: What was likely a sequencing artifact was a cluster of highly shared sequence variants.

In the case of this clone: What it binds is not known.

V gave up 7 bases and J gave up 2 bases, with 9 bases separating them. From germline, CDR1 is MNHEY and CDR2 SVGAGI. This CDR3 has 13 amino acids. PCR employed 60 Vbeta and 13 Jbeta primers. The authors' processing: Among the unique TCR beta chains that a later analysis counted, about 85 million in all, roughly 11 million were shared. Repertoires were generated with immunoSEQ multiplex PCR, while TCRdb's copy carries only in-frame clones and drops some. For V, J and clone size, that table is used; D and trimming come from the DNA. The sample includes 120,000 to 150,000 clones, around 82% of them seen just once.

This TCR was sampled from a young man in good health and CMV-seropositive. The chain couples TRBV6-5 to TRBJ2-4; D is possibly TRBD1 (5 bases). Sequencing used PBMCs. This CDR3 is CASKKGSKNIQYF. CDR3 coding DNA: TGTGCCAGCAAGAAGGGGTCCAAAAACATTCAGTACTTC.